Listed below are T cell receptor beta chains from one sample, sequenced in a study of molecular identifiers for immune sequencing clone quantification. TCRdb re-derived calls from the PCR reads in MiXCR, one entry per CDR3 protein. The sample shows around 320,000 distinct CDR3 sequences, over 20% of them seen only once. Sequenced material: naive CD8+ T cells from blood, with Jurkat cell RNA spiked in. The receptors originated from a human donor in good health. Some libraries in this study had Jurkat cell RNA spiked in. The CDR3 runs from the conserved cysteine through the conserved F or W. The order of the fields is J gene, D gene, V gene, clone size, CDR3 DNA, CDR3 protein. A D gene is named only where the DNA matches it firmly. Size is omitted from some rows. Given values are once, few, many or a class for expanded clones.

j_call: TRBJ1-5
d_call: TRBD1
v_call: TRBV4-1
clone_size: many
cdr3_nt: TGTGCCAGCAGCCAAACAGGGGATCAGCCCCAGCATTTT
cdr3_aa: CASSQTGDQPQHF

j_call: TRBJ2-5
d_call: -
v_call: TRBV7-9
clone_size: once
cdr3_nt: TGTGCCAGCAGCTTAGCGGGGCCGGGGGAGCCCCCGTACTTC
cdr3_aa: CASSLAGPGEPPYF

j_call: TRBJ2-3
d_call: -
v_call: TRBV12-5
clone_size: few
cdr3_nt: TGTGCTAGTGGGGGGACCCCGGATACGCAGTATTTT
cdr3_aa: CASGGTPDTQYF

j_call: TRBJ2-7
d_call: TRBD2
v_call: TRBV4-3
clone_size: few
cdr3_nt: TGCGCCAGCAGCCAAGGACTAGCGGACGGCCGGCCCTACGCGCAGTACTTC
cdr3_aa: CASSQGLADGRPYAQYF

j_call: TRBJ1-2
d_call: -
v_call: TRBV28
clone_size: -
cdr3_nt: TGTGCCAGCAGTTTGGGCAGGCTCTATCGGGGCTACACCTTC
cdr3_aa: CASSLGRLYRGYTF

j_call: TRBJ2-7
d_call: TRBD1
v_call: TRBV19
clone_size: many
cdr3_nt: TGTGCCAGCGGCGCCGGGACAGCTTCCTACGAGCAGTACTTC
cdr3_aa: CASGAGTASYEQYF

j_call: TRBJ2-7
d_call: -
v_call: TRBV4-1
clone_size: few
cdr3_nt: TGCGCCAGCAGCCAAGCCCGGGACTCTTACGAGCAGTACTTC
cdr3_aa: CASSQARDSYEQYF

j_call: TRBJ2-3
d_call: TRBD2
v_call: TRBV7-2
clone_size: few
cdr3_nt: TGTGCCAGCAGCCTACCAACTAGCGGGCTCACAGATACGCAGTATTTT
cdr3_aa: CASSLPTSGLTDTQYF

j_call: TRBJ2-5
d_call: -
v_call: TRBV6-5
clone_size: -
cdr3_nt: TGTGCCGGCAGTTACAGTGGAGTTGGGGGGCAAGAGACCCAGTACTTC
cdr3_aa: CAGSYSGVGGQETQYF

j_call: TRBJ1-3
d_call: TRBD1
v_call: TRBV6-6
clone_size: few
cdr3_nt: TGTGCCAGCAGGTCCGGGACAGGGTATAGATACACCATATATTTT
cdr3_aa: CASRSGTGYRYTIYF

j_call: TRBJ2-3
d_call: TRBD2
v_call: TRBV20-1
clone_size: -
cdr3_nt: TGCAGTGCTAGGAGAGAGGTAGCGGGAGCCCCAGATACGCAGTATTTT
cdr3_aa: CSARREVAGAPDTQYF

j_call: TRBJ2-5
d_call: TRBD2
v_call: TRBV5-1
clone_size: many
cdr3_nt: TGCGCCAGCAGCTTGGGGCAGACGGGAGGAGGAGAGACCCAGTACTTC
cdr3_aa: CASSLGQTGGGETQYF

j_call: TRBJ2-3
d_call: -
v_call: TRBV5-1
clone_size: few
cdr3_nt: TGCGCCAGCCAGGGGAGCACAGATACGCAGTATTTT
cdr3_aa: CASQGSTDTQYF

j_call: TRBJ2-5
d_call: -
v_call: TRBV28
clone_size: many
cdr3_nt: TGTGCCAGCAGTTTTCTCCAGGGACAAGAGACCCAGTACTTC
cdr3_aa: CASSFLQGQETQYF

j_call: TRBJ2-4
d_call: TRBD1
v_call: TRBV4-1
clone_size: many
cdr3_nt: TGCGCCAGCAGCCAGCAGACAGGGAGTCTAGCCAAAAACATTCAGTACTTC
cdr3_aa: CASSQQTGSLAKNIQYF

j_call: TRBJ2-2
d_call: TRBD1
v_call: TRBV24-1
clone_size: -
cdr3_nt: TGTGCCACCAGTGATGTGTCGACAGGGCTCAACACCGGGGAGCTGTTTTTT
cdr3_aa: CATSDVSTGLNTGELFF

j_call: TRBJ2-2
d_call: -
v_call: TRBV6-2/TRBV6-3
clone_size: -
cdr3_nt: TGTGCCAGCAGCAATACCGGGGAGCCGTTTTTT
cdr3_aa: CASSNTGEPFF

j_call: TRBJ1-5
d_call: -
v_call: TRBV7-9
clone_size: few
cdr3_nt: TGTGCCAGCAGCCCTGGACAGAATCAGCCCCAGCATTTT
cdr3_aa: CASSPGQNQPQHF

j_call: TRBJ1-1
d_call: TRBD1
v_call: TRBV27
clone_size: few
cdr3_nt: TGTGCCAGCAGTTTCGGAGGGGGCACCACTGAAGCTTTCTTT
cdr3_aa: CASSFGGGTTEAFF

j_call: TRBJ2-3
d_call: TRBD2
v_call: TRBV12-3/TRBV12-4
clone_size: few
cdr3_nt: TGTGCCAGCAGTTTAATACTAGCGGGGGGCACAGATACGCAGTATTTT
cdr3_aa: CASSLILAGGTDTQYF

j_call: TRBJ2-7
d_call: TRBD2
v_call: TRBV2
clone_size: once
cdr3_nt: TGTGCCAGCAAGCCGACTAGCGGGGGCCTTCACTACGAGCAGTACTTC
cdr3_aa: CASKPTSGGLHYEQYF

j_call: TRBJ1-1
d_call: -
v_call: TRBV4-3
clone_size: many
cdr3_nt: TGCGCCAGCAGCCGAGAACAGGGATTGTCCACTGAAGCTTTCTTT
cdr3_aa: CASSREQGLSTEAFF

j_call: TRBJ2-1
d_call: -
v_call: TRBV30
clone_size: -
cdr3_nt: TGTGCCTGGCAAGGGGGGGGGCTGTACAATGAGCAGTTCTTC
cdr3_aa: CAWQGGGLYNEQFF

j_call: TRBJ1-1
d_call: -
v_call: TRBV19
clone_size: many
cdr3_nt: TGTGCCAGTAGTATAGGTACCAGGGCGAACACTGAAGCTTTCTTT
cdr3_aa: CASSIGTRANTEAFF

j_call: TRBJ2-5
d_call: TRBD2
v_call: TRBV13
clone_size: -
cdr3_nt: TGTGCCAGCAGCTTAGGAGACCACGGGGGGGCCTTGGAGACCCAGTACTTC
cdr3_aa: CASSLGDHGGALETQYF

j_call: TRBJ1-1
d_call: TRBD1
v_call: TRBV29-1
clone_size: many
cdr3_nt: TGCAGCGTTGAAGATCGGGAGACAGGGCCTGAAGCTTTCTTT
cdr3_aa: CSVEDRETGPEAFF

j_call: TRBJ2-5
d_call: -
v_call: TRBV29-1
clone_size: many
cdr3_nt: TGCAGCGTTGACTTAGAGACCCAGTACTTC
cdr3_aa: CSVDLETQYF

j_call: TRBJ1-1
d_call: -
v_call: TRBV7-2
clone_size: many
cdr3_nt: TGTGCCAGCAGCTTAGTAGGGTTGGCCTCTGAAGCTTTCTTT
cdr3_aa: CASSLVGLASEAFF

j_call: TRBJ2-1
d_call: -
v_call: TRBV15
clone_size: -
cdr3_nt: TGTGCCACCAGCAGAGATGCACAGGAGATGTTCTTC
cdr3_aa: CATSRDAQEMFF

j_call: TRBJ1-5
d_call: -
v_call: TRBV12-3/TRBV12-4
clone_size: many
cdr3_nt: TGTGCCAGCAGTTTACGGCCAGATCACAATCAGCCCCAGCATTTT
cdr3_aa: CASSLRPDHNQPQHF

j_call: TRBJ2-7
d_call: TRBD2
v_call: TRBV20-1
clone_size: many
cdr3_nt: TGCAGTGCTAGAGATTCTAGCGGGGCTTCCTACGAGCAGTACTTC
cdr3_aa: CSARDSSGASYEQYF

j_call: TRBJ2-3
d_call: -
v_call: TRBV12-2
clone_size: -
cdr3_nt: TGTGCAAGTCGCTCCGTAGCGGGGCAAACAGATACGCAGTATTTT
cdr3_aa: CASRSVAGQTDTQYF

j_call: TRBJ2-3
d_call: -
v_call: TRBV9
clone_size: many
cdr3_nt: TGTGCCAGCAGCGCCCAGGGGGGCCGGGGCACAGATACGCAGTATTTT
cdr3_aa: CASSAQGGRGTDTQYF

j_call: TRBJ2-3
d_call: -
v_call: TRBV28
clone_size: -
cdr3_nt: TGTGCCAGCAGTGCCGCGTGGGGCGCGAACACAGATACGCAGTATTTT
cdr3_aa: CASSAAWGANTDTQYF

j_call: TRBJ2-1
d_call: -
v_call: TRBV28
clone_size: many
cdr3_nt: TGTGCCAGCAGTTCCAGACTAGTTCCCAAAGAGCAGTTCTTC
cdr3_aa: CASSSRLVPKEQFF

j_call: TRBJ2-1
d_call: TRBD1
v_call: TRBV6-5
clone_size: -
cdr3_nt: TGTGCCAGCAGTTACGGGACAGGGAGCTCCTACAATGAGCAGTTCTTC
cdr3_aa: CASSYGTGSSYNEQFF

j_call: TRBJ1-1
d_call: -
v_call: TRBV16
clone_size: -
cdr3_nt: TGTGCCAGCAGCCATCCGGCAGGGGCCTCTGAAGCTTTCTTT
cdr3_aa: CASSHPAGASEAFF

j_call: TRBJ2-1
d_call: TRBD2
v_call: TRBV20-1
clone_size: few
cdr3_nt: TGCAGTGCTAGAGGCCTGACACGGGAGGGCGGTATAAATGAGCAGTTCTTC
cdr3_aa: CSARGLTREGGINEQFF

j_call: TRBJ2-1
d_call: TRBD1
v_call: TRBV24-1
clone_size: -
cdr3_nt: TGTGCCACCAGTGATCCGACAGGGCCCCCCTACAATGAGCAGTTCTTC
cdr3_aa: CATSDPTGPPYNEQFF

j_call: TRBJ2-5
d_call: TRBD1
v_call: TRBV6-2/TRBV6-3
clone_size: -
cdr3_nt: TGTGCCAGCAGTTACTCCAAGACAGGGTTCGAGACCCAGTACTTC
cdr3_aa: CASSYSKTGFETQYF

j_call: TRBJ1-5
d_call: -
v_call: TRBV19
clone_size: few
cdr3_nt: TGTGCCAGTAGTGCTTCACAGGGTCTGAATCAGCCCCAGCATTTT
cdr3_aa: CASSASQGLNQPQHF

j_call: TRBJ1-5
d_call: -
v_call: TRBV19
clone_size: -
cdr3_nt: TGTGCCAGTAGTATGAGGCCCAGGGGCAATCAGCCCCAGCATTTT
cdr3_aa: CASSMRPRGNQPQHF

j_call: TRBJ2-7
d_call: -
v_call: TRBV29-1
clone_size: few
cdr3_nt: TGCAGCGTTGTGTCCCAGCACTCCTACGAGCAGTACTTC
cdr3_aa: CSVVSQHSYEQYF

j_call: TRBJ2-3
d_call: -
v_call: TRBV6-6
clone_size: many
cdr3_nt: TGTGCCAGCTTGGAGGGGACAGATACGCAGTATTTT
cdr3_aa: CASLEGTDTQYF

j_call: TRBJ2-1
d_call: TRBD2
v_call: TRBV19
clone_size: -
cdr3_nt: TGTGCCAGTAGTATTAGTAATAGCGGGTATTCCTACAATGAGCAGTTCTTC
cdr3_aa: CASSISNSGYSYNEQFF

j_call: TRBJ2-5
d_call: -
v_call: TRBV6-2/TRBV6-3
clone_size: few
cdr3_nt: TGTGCCAGCAGTTACTCAACAGCCGAGACCCAGTACTTC
cdr3_aa: CASSYSTAETQYF

j_call: TRBJ2-1
d_call: -
v_call: TRBV19
clone_size: few
cdr3_nt: TGTGCCAGTAGCATTTCGGGAGCTTCCTACAATGAGCAGTTCTTC
cdr3_aa: CASSISGASYNEQFF

j_call: TRBJ2-1
d_call: -
v_call: TRBV5-1
clone_size: many
cdr3_nt: TGCGCCAGCAGCTTGGCTAGCTCCACGGTGGATGAGCAGTTCTTC
cdr3_aa: CASSLASSTVDEQFF

j_call: TRBJ2-3
d_call: -
v_call: TRBV13
clone_size: -
cdr3_nt: TGTGCCAGCAGCTTAACGGTTATAGATACGCAGTATTTT
cdr3_aa: CASSLTVIDTQYF

j_call: TRBJ2-4
d_call: -
v_call: TRBV11-2
clone_size: -
cdr3_nt: TGTGCCAGCAGCTTAGATCAAGGGTTACTAGCCAAAAACATTCAGTACTTC
cdr3_aa: CASSLDQGLLAKNIQYF

j_call: TRBJ2-1
d_call: -
v_call: TRBV10-3
clone_size: few
cdr3_nt: TGTGCCATCAGTGAGTCGCAGGGGTCGGTGTGGAATGAGCAGTTCTTC
cdr3_aa: CAISESQGSVWNEQFF

j_call: TRBJ1-6
d_call: -
v_call: TRBV27
clone_size: -
cdr3_nt: TGTGCCAGCAGTCCGTCCAGCGGGGCAGTCAATTCACCCCTCCACTTT
cdr3_aa: CASSPSSGAVNSPLHF

j_call: TRBJ1-1
d_call: -
v_call: TRBV11-2
clone_size: few
cdr3_nt: TGTGCCAGCAGCTTAGAGGGCAGGTTGTACACTGAAGCTTTCTTT
cdr3_aa: CASSLEGRLYTEAFF

j_call: TRBJ2-7
d_call: -
v_call: TRBV27
clone_size: -
cdr3_nt: TGTGCCAGCAGTCCTACTCGGACAGAGACTAACTCCTACGAGCAGTACTTC
cdr3_aa: CASSPTRTETNSYEQYF

j_call: TRBJ2-7
d_call: -
v_call: TRBV14
clone_size: few
cdr3_nt: TGTGCCAGCAGCCAGGCTTTTGGGGCGCCCGAGCAGTACTTC
cdr3_aa: CASSQAFGAPEQYF

j_call: TRBJ2-3
d_call: -
v_call: TRBV6-6
clone_size: -
cdr3_nt: TGTGCCAGCAGTTACACAAGGGAAGATACGCAGTATTTT
cdr3_aa: CASSYTREDTQYF

j_call: TRBJ1-1
d_call: -
v_call: TRBV5-1
clone_size: -
cdr3_nt: TGCGCCAGCAGCTTGGGTTACTGGGACAACGAAAAACGCACTGAAGCTTTCTTT
cdr3_aa: CASSLGYWDNEKRTEAFF